The subject of this entry is one T cell receptor (beta chain). Germline lookup yields CDR1 SGHRS and CDR2 YFSETQ. Trimming at V came to 6 bases and at J to 0 bases, leaving 11 bases not matched to a gene. CDR3 length: 17 amino acids. The entry originates in a study of blood T cell repertoires in COVID-19. Profiled with immunoSEQ multiplex PCR; TCRdb holds only in-frame clones, not every one. The sample holds about 200,000 clones, about nine tenths seen once. The sequencing input was peripheral blood. The sequence derives from a man aged 30 to 39 who had recovered from COVID-19. The J gene is TRBJ1-5, the V gene TRBV5-1, with 8 bases lining up with TRBD1. CDR3 loop: CASTKTGVGGSNQPQHF. CDR3 DNA: TGCGCCAGCACAAAGACAGGGGTAGGAGGTAGCAATCAGCCCCAGCATTTT.